Below are 14 T cell receptor beta chains sequenced from a single sample in a study of T cells after yellow fever vaccination. TCRdb passed the 5' RACE reads through MiXCR, listing each CDR3 protein once. The sample shows fewer than 650,000 distinct CDR3 sequences, 21% of them seen only once. The source was PBMCs, collected approximately 20 days after the first yellow fever vaccination. These receptor sequences come from a young man who received the YFV17D yellow fever vaccine.

This chain joins TRBV5-6 and TRBJ2-7, with D possibly being TRBD1 (6 bases). The V end lost 0 bases, the J end lost 3 bases, and 13 bases lay between the germline ends. The germline V gene encodes CDR1 SGHDT and CDR2 YYEEEE. The CDR3 is made up of 15 amino acids. CDR3 protein: CASSLGDKAFYEQYF. Here the CDR3 DNA reads TGTGCCAGCAGCTTGGGGGACAAGGCCTTCTACGAGCAGTACTTC.

The J gene is TRBJ1-6, the V gene TRBV9, with D tentatively TRBD1 (5 bases). Trimming left V 2 bases short and J 9 bases short, with 12 bases between. Germline V gives CDR1 SGDLS, CDR2 YYNGEE. This CDR3 comprises 14 residues. For the CDR3, the DNA is TGTGCCAGCAGCGTTACAGGCTCCAGTTCACCCCTCCACTTT. Its protein is CASSVTGSSSPLHF.

This chain links TRBV6-2 or TRBV6-3 with TRBJ1-6; no reliable D call. Per the germline V gene, CDR1 is MNHEY and CDR2 is SVGEGT. This CDR3 has 13 residues. Trimming left V 6 bases short and J 7 bases short, with 10 bases between. The CDR3 DNA follows: TGTGCCAGCAGACTCTCCGTGAATTCACCCCTCCACTTT. Translated, it gives CASRLSVNSPLHF.

The genes are TRBV24-1 and TRBJ1-2, with 7 nucleotides matching TRBD1. Germline V gene sequence: CDR1 KGHDR, CDR2 SFDVKD. The CDR3 has 14 amino acids. Trimming at V came to 4 bases and at J to 3 bases, leaving 4 bases not matched to a gene. This CDR3 reads CATSDPGTDYGYTF. For the CDR3, the DNA is TGTGCCACCAGTGACCCTGGGACAGACTATGGCTACACCTTC.

The V call is TRBV27, the J call TRBJ1-4, with D possibly TRBD1 on 5 matching bases. The germline V gene encodes CDR1 MNHEY and CDR2 SMNVEV (reference sequence). This CDR3 comprises 18 residues. Trimming removed 4 bases at V and 8 bases at J, with 26 bases between. In nucleotides, the CDR3 is TGTGCCAGCAGTTCCAAAATCCGGACACGCCTTTCTGCGGAAAAACTGTTTTTT. Its translation is CASSSKIRTRLSAEKLFF.

V gene TRBV5-1 combines with J gene TRBJ2-2; 7 bases line up with TRBD1. Germline V gene lookup returns CDR1 SGHRS and CDR2 YFSETQ. With 3 bases clipped from V and 0 bases from J, the junction kept 8 bases outside the gene matches. This CDR3 comprises 17 residues. Written as DNA, the CDR3 is TGCGCCAGCAGCTACGGACAGGCCGGGGCGAACACCGGGGAGCTGTTTTTT. It translates to CASSYGQAGANTGELFF.

This rearrangement joins TRBV5-1 to TRBJ1-3, with 7 bases fitting TRBD1. J lost 4 bases, V lost 4 bases, and 8 bases had no gene match. The CDR3 is 15 amino acids. Germline V gives CDR1 SGHRS, CDR2 YFSETQ. CDR3 loop: CASSPGTARGNTIYF. In nucleotides, the CDR3 is TGCGCCAGCAGCCCTGGGACAGCTCGGGGAAACACCATATATTTT.

The rearrangement joins TRBV19 to TRBJ2-2, with D tentatively TRBD1 or TRBD2 (5 bases each). V shed 3 bases and J shed 2 bases, with 13 bases lying between them. The CDR3 length is 16 residues. Germline values: CDR1 LNHDA, CDR2 SQIVND (reference sequence). The CDR3 reads CASSISGPINTGELFF. Here the CDR3 DNA reads TGTGCCAGTAGTATTTCGGGGCCCATTAACACCGGGGAGCTGTTTTTT.

The gene calls are TRBV19 and TRBJ2-1; D is undetermined. The germline V gene has CDR1 LNHDA and CDR2 SQIVND (reference sequence). The V and J ends lost 3 bases and 10 bases respectively, with 19 bases between them. The CDR3 spans 15 residues. The DNA of the CDR3 is TGTGCCAGTAGTATGCGCGGTACCCCGTTGTCGGAGCAGTTCTTC. Protein sequence: CASSMRGTPLSEQFF.

This clonotype has a handful of counts. The rearrangement joins TRBV12-3 or TRBV12-4 to TRBJ1-1, with a weak D call TRBD1 (6 bases). The length of the CDR3 is 16 residues. The V end was cut by 3 bases, the J end by 1 base, with 15 bases between. The CDR3 bases are TGTGCCAGCAGTTTCCCGCAGGGGAAGGGGAACACTGAAGCTTTCTTT. Protein sequence: CASSFPQGKGNTEAFF.

About this clonotype: This may arise from a read error, as a much more abundant clone is one base away. For the CDR3, the DNA is TGTACCAGCAGCTCCCGTGCCGGGACAGAGTTTAGGGAAAAACTGTTTTTT. It yields the protein CTSSSRAGTEFREKLFF. J is TRBJ1-4 and V is TRBV11-2; 7 bases are shared with TRBD1. Looked up from germline, CDR1 is SGHAT and CDR2 is FQNNGV. This CDR3 has 17 residues.

The chain employs TRBV29-1 and TRBJ2-1, with D possibly matching TRBD1 (7 bases). Between the trimmed V and J ends, which lost 7 bases and 7 bases, there was a span of 23 bases. The CDR3 runs 15 residues. Germline loops: CDR1 SQVTM, CDR2 ANQGSEA. CDR3 sequence (DNA): TGCAGCGCCGACCCCGAGGGGGCGGGGAGAAATGAGCAGTTCTTC. Protein product: CSADPEGAGRNEQFF.

This sequence joins TRBV7-9 and TRBJ1-1, with 10 bases that match TRBD1. After removal of 4 bases from V and 3 bases from J, the junction contained 2 bases not matched to a gene. Looked up from germline, CDR1 is SEHNR and CDR2 is FQNEAQ (reference sequence). This CDR3 is 14 amino acids long. The CDR3 sequence: CASSSGTGDTEAFF. In DNA, the CDR3 is TGTGCCAGCAGCTCCGGGACAGGGGACACTGAAGCTTTCTTT.

The V call is TRBV5-1, the J call TRBJ2-5; 7 bases map to TRBD2. The V gene end was trimmed by 3 bases and the J gene end by 0 bases; junction bases not matched to a gene: 2. Looked up from germline, CDR1 is SGHRS and CDR2 is YFSETQ. This CDR3 comprises 14 residues. The CDR3 bases are TGCGCCAGCAGCTGGGGGGGGTACCAAGAGACCCAGTACTTC. As protein: CASSWGGYQETQYF.